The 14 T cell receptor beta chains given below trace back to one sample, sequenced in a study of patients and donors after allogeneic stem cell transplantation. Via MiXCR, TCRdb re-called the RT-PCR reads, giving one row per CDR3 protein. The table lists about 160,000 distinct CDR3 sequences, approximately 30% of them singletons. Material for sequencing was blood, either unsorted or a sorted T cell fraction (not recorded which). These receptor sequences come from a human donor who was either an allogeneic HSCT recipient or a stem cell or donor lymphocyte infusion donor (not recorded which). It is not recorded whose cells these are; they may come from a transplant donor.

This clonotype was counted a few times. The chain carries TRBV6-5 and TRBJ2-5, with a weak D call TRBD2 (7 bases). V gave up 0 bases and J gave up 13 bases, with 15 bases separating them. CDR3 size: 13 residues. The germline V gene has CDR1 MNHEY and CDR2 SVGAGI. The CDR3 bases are TGTGCCAGCAGTTACTCGGCGGGGGCCTCCACGTACTTC. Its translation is CASSYSAGASTYF.

CDR3: CASSYLGTGSYYEQYF. The CDR3 DNA reads TGTGCCAGCAGTTACCTGGGGACAGGGAGTTACTACGAGCAGTACTTC. This chain links TRBV6-5 with TRBJ2-7; TRBD1 matches 9 bases. V was pared by 2 bases and J by 3 bases, with 8 bases of the junction left unmatched. CDR3 length: 16 amino acids. The germline V gene encodes CDR1 MNHEY and CDR2 SVGAGI.

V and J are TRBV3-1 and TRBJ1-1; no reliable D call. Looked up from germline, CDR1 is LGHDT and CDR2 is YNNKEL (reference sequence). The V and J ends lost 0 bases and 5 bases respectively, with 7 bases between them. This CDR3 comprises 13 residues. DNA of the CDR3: TGTGCCAGCAGCCAAGATGGGATAACTGAAGCTTTCTTT. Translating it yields CASSQDGITEAFF. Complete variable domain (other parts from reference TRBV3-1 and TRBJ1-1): DTAVSQTPKYLVTQMGNDKSIKCEQNLGHDTMYWYKQDSKKFLKIMFSYNNKELIINETVPNRFSPKSPDKAHLNLHINSLELGDSAVYFCASSQDGITEAFFGQGTRLTVV.

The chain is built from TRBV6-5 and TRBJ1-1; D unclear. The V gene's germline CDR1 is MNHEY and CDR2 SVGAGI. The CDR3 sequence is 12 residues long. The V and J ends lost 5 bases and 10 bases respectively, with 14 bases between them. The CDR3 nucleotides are TGTGCCAGCAGTCGTTACGTCGGCGTAGCTTTCTTT. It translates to CASSRYVGVAFF.

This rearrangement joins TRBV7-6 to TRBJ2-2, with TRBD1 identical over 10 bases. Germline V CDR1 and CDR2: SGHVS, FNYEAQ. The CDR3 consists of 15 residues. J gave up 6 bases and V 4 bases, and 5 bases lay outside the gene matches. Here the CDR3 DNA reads TGTGCCAGCAGCTCCCGGGACAGGGGTGCCGGGGAGCTGTTTTTT. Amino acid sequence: CASSSRDRGAGELFF.

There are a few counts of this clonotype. CDR3 in DNA: TGCGCCAGTATAGGGGCTTTCTTT. The encoded protein is CASIGAFF. The chain combines TRBV5-1 with TRBJ1-1, with D uncertain. Trimming took 8 bases from V and 11 from J, leaving 7 bases between them. The germline V gene encodes CDR1 SGHRS and CDR2 YFSETQ. The CDR3 runs 8 residues. Full variable domain (missing parts from reference TRBV5-1 and TRBJ1-1): KAGVTQTPRYLIKTRGQQVTLSCSPISGHRSVSWYQQTPGQGLQFLFEYFSETQRNKGNFPGRFSGRQFSNSRSEMNVSTLELGDSALYLCASIGAFFGQGTRLTVV.

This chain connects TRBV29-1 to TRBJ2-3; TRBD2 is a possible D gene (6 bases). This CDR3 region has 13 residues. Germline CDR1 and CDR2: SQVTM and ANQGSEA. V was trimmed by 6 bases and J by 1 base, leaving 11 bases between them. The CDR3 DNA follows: TGCAGCGTGGAGGGAATAGGCACAGATACGCAGTATTTT. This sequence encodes CSVEGIGTDTQYF.

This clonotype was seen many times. The CDR3 loop reads CASSLSGGEKLFF. CDR3 in DNA: TGTGCCAGCAGCCTATCGGGGGGAGAAAAACTGTTTTTT. The V and J genes are TRBV12-3 or TRBV12-4 and TRBJ1-4; perhaps TRBD1 as D (5 bases). The CDR3 loop spans 13 amino acids. Trimming took off 6 bases at V and 8 bases at J, with 13 bases between the two ends.

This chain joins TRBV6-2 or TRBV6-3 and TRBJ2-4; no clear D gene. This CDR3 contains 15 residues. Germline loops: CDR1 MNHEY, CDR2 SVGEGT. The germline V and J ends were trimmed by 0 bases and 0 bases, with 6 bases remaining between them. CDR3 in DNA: TGTGCCAGCAGTTACTCCAGCGTAGCCAAAAACATTCAGTACTTC. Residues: CASSYSSVAKNIQYF.

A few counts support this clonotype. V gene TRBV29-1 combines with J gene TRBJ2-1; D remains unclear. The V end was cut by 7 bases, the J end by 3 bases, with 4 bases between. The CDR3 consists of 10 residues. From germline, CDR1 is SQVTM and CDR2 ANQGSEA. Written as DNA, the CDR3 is TGCAGCGGCCACTACAATGAGCAGTTCTTC. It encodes CSGHYNEQFF.

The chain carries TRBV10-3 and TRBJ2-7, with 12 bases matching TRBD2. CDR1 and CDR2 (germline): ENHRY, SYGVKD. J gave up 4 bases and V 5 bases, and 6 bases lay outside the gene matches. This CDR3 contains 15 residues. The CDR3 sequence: CAISMTSGSFYEQYF. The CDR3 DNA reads TGTGCCATCAGTATGACTAGCGGGAGTTTTTACGAGCAGTACTTC.

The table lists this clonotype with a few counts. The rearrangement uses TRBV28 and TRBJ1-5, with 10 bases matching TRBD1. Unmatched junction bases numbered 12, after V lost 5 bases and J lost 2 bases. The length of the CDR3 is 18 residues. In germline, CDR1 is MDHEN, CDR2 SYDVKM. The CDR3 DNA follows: TGTGCCAGCAGTCCCTGGGACAGGGGCCTTCAGGGCAATCAGCCCCAGCATTTT. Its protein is CASSPWDRGLQGNQPQHF.

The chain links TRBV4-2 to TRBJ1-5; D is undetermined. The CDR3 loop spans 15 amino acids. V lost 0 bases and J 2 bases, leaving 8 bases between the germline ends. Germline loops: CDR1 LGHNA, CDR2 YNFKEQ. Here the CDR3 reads CASSQETTRNQPQHF. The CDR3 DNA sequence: TGTGCCAGCAGCCAAGAGACGACACGCAATCAGCCCCAGCATTTT.

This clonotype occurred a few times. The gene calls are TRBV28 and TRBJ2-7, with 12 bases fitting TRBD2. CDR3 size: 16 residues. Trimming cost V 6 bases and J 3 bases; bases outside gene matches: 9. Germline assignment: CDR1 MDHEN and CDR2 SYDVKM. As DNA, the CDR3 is TGTGCCAGCAGCCGTCCACTAGCGGGAGGCGTCTACGAGCAGTACTTC. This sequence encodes CASSRPLAGGVYEQYF.